The 5 T cell receptor beta chains below come from one sample, sequenced in a study of blood T cell repertoires in COVID-19. Assay: immunoSEQ multiplex PCR; the TCRdb copy retains only in-frame clones and omits some. The profile covers around 220,000 clones, with less than 90% appearing a single time and about 2% taken by the ten largest. The specimen was peripheral blood. These TCRs come from a man aged 40-49 years with active or convalescent COVID-19.

The V and J genes are TRBV9 and TRBJ2-2; TRBD1 might be the D (7 bases). This CDR3 spans 17 amino acids. Per the germline V gene, CDR1 is SGDLS and CDR2 is YYNGEE. Trimming left V 4 bases short and J 6 bases short, with 22 bases between. CDR3 loop: CASSPRSIRGAPGELFF. CDR3 sequence (DNA): TGTGCCAGCAGCCCCCGTTCGATCAGGGGGGCGCCCGGGGAGCTGTTTTTT.

The chain recombines TRBV11-2 with TRBJ2-3; TRBD1 agrees at 7 bases. The CDR3 length is 15 residues. Per the germline V gene, CDR1 is SGHAT and CDR2 is FQNNGV. V gave up 6 bases and J gave up 2 bases; unmatched junction bases: 8. CDR3 protein: CASRPGQPVTDTQYF. In DNA, the CDR3 is TGTGCCAGCAGGCCGGGACAGCCTGTCACAGATACGCAGTATTTT.

This clone was counted once. The chain is built from TRBV28 and TRBJ2-5; maybe TRBD2 (6 bases). The CDR3 loop spans 15 amino acids. Looked up from germline, CDR1 is MDHEN and CDR2 is SYDVKM. Between the trimmed V and J ends, which lost 5 bases and 1 base, there was a span of 14 bases. CDR3 DNA sequence: TGTGCCAGCAGTCCGCGGGGTAATCCCCAAGAGACCCAGTACTTC. It codes for CASSPRGNPQETQYF.

This chain links TRBV4-2 with TRBJ1-4; D is unresolved. V shed 4 bases and J shed 5 bases, with 11 bases lying between them. Germline assignment: CDR1 LGHNA and CDR2 YNFKEQ. The CDR3 extends over 14 amino acids. DNA of the CDR3: TGTGCCAGCAGCCCCCTTCCCCCGAATGAAAAACTGTTTTTT. This translates into CASSPLPPNEKLFF.

The CDR3 sequence: CASSEWSGGSFNQPQHF. CDR3 in DNA: TGTGCCAGCAGTGAATGGTCAGGGGGCTCCTTCAATCAGCCCCAGCATTTT. The V gene is TRBV6-1, the J gene TRBJ1-5; 8 nucleotides agree with TRBD1. Germline V CDR1 and CDR2: MNHNS, SASEGT. There are 17 residues in the CDR3. Losses at the gene ends were 2 bases for V and 3 bases for J; bases not matched to a gene: 9.